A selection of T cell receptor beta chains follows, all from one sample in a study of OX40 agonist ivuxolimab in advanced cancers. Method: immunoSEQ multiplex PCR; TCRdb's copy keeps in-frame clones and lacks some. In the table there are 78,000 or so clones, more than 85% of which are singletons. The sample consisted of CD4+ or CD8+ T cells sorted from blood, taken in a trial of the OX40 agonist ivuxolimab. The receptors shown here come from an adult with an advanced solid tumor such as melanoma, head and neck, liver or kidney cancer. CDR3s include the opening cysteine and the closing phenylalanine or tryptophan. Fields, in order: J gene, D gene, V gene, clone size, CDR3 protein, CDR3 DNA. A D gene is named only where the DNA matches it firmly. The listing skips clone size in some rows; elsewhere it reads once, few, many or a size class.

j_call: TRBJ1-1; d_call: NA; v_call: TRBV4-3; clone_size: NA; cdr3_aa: CASSQDGGSTEAFF; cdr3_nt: TGCGCCAGCAGCCAAGACGGGGGGTCCACTGAAGCTTTCTTT
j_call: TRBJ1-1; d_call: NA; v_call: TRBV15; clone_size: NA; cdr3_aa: CATSTRTVNTEAFF; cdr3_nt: TGTGCCACCAGCACAAGGACAGTTAACACTGAAGCTTTCTTT
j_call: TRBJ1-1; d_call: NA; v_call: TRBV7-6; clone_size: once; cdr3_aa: CASSFGGANTEAFF; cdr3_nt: TGTGCCAGCAGCTTCGGGGGCGCGAACACTGAAGCTTTCTTT
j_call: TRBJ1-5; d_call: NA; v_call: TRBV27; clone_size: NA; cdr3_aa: CASGPPRQPQHF; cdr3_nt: TGTGCCAGCGGCCCCCCGCGGCAGCCCCAGCATTTT
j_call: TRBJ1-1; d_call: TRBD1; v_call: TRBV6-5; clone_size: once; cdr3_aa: CASSFEPGQPGTEAFF; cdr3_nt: TGTGCCAGCAGTTTCGAACCGGGACAGCCGGGGACTGAAGCTTTCTTT
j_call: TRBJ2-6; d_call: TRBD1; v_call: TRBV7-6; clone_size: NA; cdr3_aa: CASSTWDRPSSGANVLTF; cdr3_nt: TGTGCCAGCAGCACATGGGACAGGCCCAGCTCTGGGGCCAACGTCCTGACTTTC
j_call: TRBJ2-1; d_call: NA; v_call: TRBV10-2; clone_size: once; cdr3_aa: CASSEGNEQFF; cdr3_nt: TGCGCCAGCAGTGAGGGCAATGAGCAGTTCTTC
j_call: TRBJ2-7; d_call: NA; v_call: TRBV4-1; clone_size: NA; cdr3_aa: CASSQDPLDSLPYEQYF; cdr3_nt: TGCGCCAGCAGCCAAGATCCGTTGGACAGCCTCCCCTACGAGCAGTACTTC
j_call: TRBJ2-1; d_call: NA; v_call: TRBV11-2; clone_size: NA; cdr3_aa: CASSLSGMSSYNEQFF; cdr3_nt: TGTGCCAGCAGCTTATCCGGGATGAGCTCCTACAATGAGCAGTTCTTC
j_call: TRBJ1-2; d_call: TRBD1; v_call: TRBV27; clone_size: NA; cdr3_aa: CASSLLDRGYGYTF; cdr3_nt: TGTGCCAGCAGTTTGCTTGACAGGGGGTATGGCTACACCTTC
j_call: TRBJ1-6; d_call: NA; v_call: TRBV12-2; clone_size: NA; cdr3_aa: CASRPGEGQGSSPLHF; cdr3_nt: TGTGCAAGTCGCCCAGGCGAGGGACAGGGCAGTTCACCCCTCCACTTT
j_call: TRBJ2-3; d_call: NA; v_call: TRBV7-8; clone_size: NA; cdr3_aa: CATLSWGVTDTQYF; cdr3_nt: TGTGCCACCCTGAGTTGGGGCGTCACAGATACGCAGTATTTT
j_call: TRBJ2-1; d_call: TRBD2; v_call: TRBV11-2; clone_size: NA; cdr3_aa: CASSLSGGFDNEQFF; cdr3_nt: TGTGCCAGCAGCTTAAGCGGGGGTTTCGACAATGAGCAGTTCTTC
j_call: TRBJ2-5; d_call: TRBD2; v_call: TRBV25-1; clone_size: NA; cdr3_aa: CASSGTSEKYF; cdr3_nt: TGTGCCAGCAGTGGGACTAGCGAAAAGTACTTC
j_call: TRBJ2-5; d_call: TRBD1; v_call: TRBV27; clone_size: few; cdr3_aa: CASSLWGTGGQETQYF; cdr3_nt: TGTGCCAGCAGTTTATGGGGGACAGGGGGCCAAGAGACCCAGTACTTC
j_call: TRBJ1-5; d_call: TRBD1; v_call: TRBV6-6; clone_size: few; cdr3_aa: CASSMGQGNQPQHF; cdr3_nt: TGTGCCAGCAGCATGGGACAGGGAAATCAGCCCCAGCATTTT
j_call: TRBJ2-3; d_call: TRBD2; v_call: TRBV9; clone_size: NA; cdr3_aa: CASSVPGGPSDTQYF; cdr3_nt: TGTGCCAGCAGCGTACCGGGGGGGCCTTCAGATACGCAGTATTTT
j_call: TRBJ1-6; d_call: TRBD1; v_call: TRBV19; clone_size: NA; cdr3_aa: CASSKGQGPPLHF; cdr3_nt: TGTGCCAGTAGTAAGGGACAGGGGCCACCCCTCCACTTT
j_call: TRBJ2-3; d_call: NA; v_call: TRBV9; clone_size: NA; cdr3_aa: CASSVPGSTDTQYF; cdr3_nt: TGTGCCAGCAGCGTCCCCGGCAGCACAGATACGCAGTATTTT
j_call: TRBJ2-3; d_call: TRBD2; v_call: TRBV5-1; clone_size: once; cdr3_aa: CASSLSLAGAGSTDTQYF; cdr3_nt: TGCGCCAGCAGCTTAAGCCTAGCGGGGGCGGGGAGCACAGATACGCAGTATTTT
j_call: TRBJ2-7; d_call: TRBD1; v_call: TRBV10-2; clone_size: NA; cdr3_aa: CASGAPPGGRYEQYF; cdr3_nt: TGCGCCAGCGGAGCCCCTCCAGGGGGCCGATACGAGCAGTACTTC
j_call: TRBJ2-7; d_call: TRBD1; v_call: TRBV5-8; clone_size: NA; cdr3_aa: CASSLRTGTYEQYF; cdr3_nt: TGTGCCAGCAGCTTGAGGACAGGGACCTACGAGCAGTACTTC
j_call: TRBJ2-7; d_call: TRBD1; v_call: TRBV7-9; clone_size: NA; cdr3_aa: CASSSIQGGHEQYF; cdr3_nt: TGTGCCAGCAGCTCCATACAGGGGGGACACGAGCAGTACTTC
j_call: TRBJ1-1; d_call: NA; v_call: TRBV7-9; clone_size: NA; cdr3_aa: CASSPDYEAFF; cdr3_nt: TGTGCCAGCAGCCCCGACTATGAAGCTTTCTTT
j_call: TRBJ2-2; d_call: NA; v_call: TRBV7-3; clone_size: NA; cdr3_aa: CASSPPTGELFF; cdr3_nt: TGTGCCAGCAGCCCACCTACCGGGGAGCTGTTTTTT
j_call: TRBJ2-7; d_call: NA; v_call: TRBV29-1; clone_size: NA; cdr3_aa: CSVEETRSPFEQYF; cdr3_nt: TGCAGCGTTGAAGAGACCCGGTCCCCGTTCGAGCAGTACTTC
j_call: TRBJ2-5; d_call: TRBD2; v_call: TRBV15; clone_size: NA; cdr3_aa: CATSRDTGSGGGETQYF; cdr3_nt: TGTGCCACCAGCAGAGATACCGGTAGCGGGGGTGGGGAGACCCAGTACTTC
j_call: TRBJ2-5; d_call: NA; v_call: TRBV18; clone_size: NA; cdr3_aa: CASLPVGPPRETQYF; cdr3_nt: TGTGCCAGCCTCCCCGTAGGGCCCCCGAGGGAGACCCAGTACTTC
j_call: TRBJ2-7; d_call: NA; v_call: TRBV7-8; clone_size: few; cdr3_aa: CASSLARAYEQYF; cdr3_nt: TGTGCCAGCAGCTTAGCGAGGGCTTACGAGCAGTACTTC
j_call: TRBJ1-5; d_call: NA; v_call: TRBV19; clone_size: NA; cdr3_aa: CASSLFSYSNQPQHF; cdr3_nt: TGTGCCAGTAGTCTGTTCAGTTATAGCAATCAGCCCCAGCATTTT
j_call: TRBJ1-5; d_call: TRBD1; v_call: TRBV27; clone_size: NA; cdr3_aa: CASNTGGDGNQPQHF; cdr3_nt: TGTGCCAGTAACACAGGGGGTGATGGCAATCAGCCCCAGCATTTT
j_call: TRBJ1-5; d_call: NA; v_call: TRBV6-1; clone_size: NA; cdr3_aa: CASKEEGVWYQPQHF; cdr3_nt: TGTGCCAGCAAGGAGGAGGGGGTTTGGTATCAGCCCCAGCATTTT
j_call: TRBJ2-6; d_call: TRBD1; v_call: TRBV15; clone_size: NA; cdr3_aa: CATSGSPGQGGSGANVLTF; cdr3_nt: TGTGCCACCAGCGGATCCCCGGGACAGGGGGGATCTGGGGCCAACGTCCTGACTTTC
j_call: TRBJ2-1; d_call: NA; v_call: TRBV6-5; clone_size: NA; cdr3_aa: CASSYAQGPGNEQFF; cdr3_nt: TGTGCCAGCAGTTATGCACAGGGTCCCGGCAATGAGCAGTTCTTC
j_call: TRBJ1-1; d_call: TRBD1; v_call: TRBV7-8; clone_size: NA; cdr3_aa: CASSLALISGTVNTEAFF; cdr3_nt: TGTGCCAGCAGCTTAGCGCTAATATCGGGGACAGTGAACACTGAAGCTTTCTTT
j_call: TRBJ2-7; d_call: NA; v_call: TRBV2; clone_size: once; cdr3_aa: CASRDPVYEQYF; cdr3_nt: TGTGCCAGCAGGGACCCGGTTTACGAGCAGTACTTC
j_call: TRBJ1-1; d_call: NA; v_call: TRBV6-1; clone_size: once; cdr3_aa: CASSDGRGNTEAFF; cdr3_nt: TGTGCCAGCAGTGACGGCCGAGGAAACACTGAAGCTTTCTTT
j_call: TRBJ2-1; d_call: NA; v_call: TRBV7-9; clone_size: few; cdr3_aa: CASSFDGPEQFF; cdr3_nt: TGTGCCAGCAGCTTCGACGGACCTGAGCAGTTCTTC
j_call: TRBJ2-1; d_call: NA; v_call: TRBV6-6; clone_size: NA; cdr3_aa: CASRTDNEQFF; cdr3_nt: TGTGCCAGCAGGACAGATAATGAGCAGTTCTTC
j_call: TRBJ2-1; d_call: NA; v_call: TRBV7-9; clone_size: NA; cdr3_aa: CASSSVTPYNEQFF; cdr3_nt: TGTGCCAGCAGCTCGGTAACTCCCTACAATGAGCAGTTCTTC
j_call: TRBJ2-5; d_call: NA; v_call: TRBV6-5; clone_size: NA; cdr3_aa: CASSQGLGLETQYF; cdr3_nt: TGTGCCAGCAGTCAGGGACTGGGCCTAGAGACCCAGTACTTC
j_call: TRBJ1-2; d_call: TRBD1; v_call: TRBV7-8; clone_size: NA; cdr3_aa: CAIERGPGYGYTF; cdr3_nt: TGTGCCATCGAGAGGGGGCCTGGCTATGGCTACACCTTC
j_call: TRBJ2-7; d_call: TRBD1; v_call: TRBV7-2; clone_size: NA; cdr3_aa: CASSPLEGAVIEQYF; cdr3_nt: TGTGCCAGCAGCCCGCTCGAGGGGGCTGTTATCGAGCAGTACTTC
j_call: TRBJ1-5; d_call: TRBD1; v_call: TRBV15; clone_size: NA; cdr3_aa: CATSRDPWTGGNQPQHF; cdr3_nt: TGTGCCACCAGCAGAGATCCCTGGACAGGTGGCAATCAGCCCCAGCATTTT
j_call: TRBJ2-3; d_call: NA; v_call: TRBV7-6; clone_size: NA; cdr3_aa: CASSLAVVGVGTDTQYF; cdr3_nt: TGTGCCAGCAGCTTAGCGGTGGTAGGTGTGGGCACAGATACGCAGTATTTT
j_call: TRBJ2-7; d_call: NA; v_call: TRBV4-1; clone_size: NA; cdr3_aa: CASSPGQGHYEEQYF; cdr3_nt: TGCGCCAGCAGCCCCGGGCAGGGACACTACGAAGAGCAGTACTTC
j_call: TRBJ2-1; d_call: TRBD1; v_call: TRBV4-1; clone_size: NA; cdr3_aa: CASSQDGTGYYNEQFF; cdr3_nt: TGCGCCAGCAGCCAAGATGGGACAGGATATTACAATGAGCAGTTCTTC
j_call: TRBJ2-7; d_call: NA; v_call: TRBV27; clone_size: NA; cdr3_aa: CASSISGTPAYEQYF; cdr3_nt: TGTGCCAGCAGTATCTCCGGGACCCCAGCCTACGAGCAGTACTTC
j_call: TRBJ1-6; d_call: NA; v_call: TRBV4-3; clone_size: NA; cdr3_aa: CASSQDSGRGSPLHF; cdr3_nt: TGCGCCAGCAGCCAAGACTCCGGCAGGGGTTCACCCCTCCACTTT
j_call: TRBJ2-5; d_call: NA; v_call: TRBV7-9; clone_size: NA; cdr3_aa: CASSSPPDGETFQETQYF; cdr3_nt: TGTGCCAGCAGCTCACCCCCCGACGGCGAAACGTTCCAAGAGACCCAGTACTTC
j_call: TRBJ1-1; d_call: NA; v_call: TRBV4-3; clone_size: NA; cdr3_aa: CASSQEAGQVNTEAFF; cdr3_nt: TGCGCCAGCAGCCAAGAAGCAGGTCAGGTGAACACTGAAGCTTTCTTT
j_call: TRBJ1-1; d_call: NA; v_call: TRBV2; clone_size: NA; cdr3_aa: CASSEGGENTEAFF; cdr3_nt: TGTGCCAGCAGTGAAGGGGGAGAGAACACTGAAGCTTTCTTT
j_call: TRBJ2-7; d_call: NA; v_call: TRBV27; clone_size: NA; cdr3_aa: CASSLGRRPYEQYF; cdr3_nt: TGTGCCAGCAGTTTGGGGCGGCGTCCCTACGAGCAGTACTTC
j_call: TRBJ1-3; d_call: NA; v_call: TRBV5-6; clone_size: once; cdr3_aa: CASSLAGSGNTIYF; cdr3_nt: TGTGCCAGCAGCTTGGCGGGCTCTGGAAACACCATATATTTT
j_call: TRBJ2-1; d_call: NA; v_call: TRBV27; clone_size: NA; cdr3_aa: CASSPGTASYNEQFF; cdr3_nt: TGTGCCAGCAGTCCCGGGACGGCATCCTACAATGAGCAGTTCTTC
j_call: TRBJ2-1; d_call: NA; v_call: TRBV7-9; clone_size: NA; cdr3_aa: CASSYPQGPSDDNEQFF; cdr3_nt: TGTGCCAGCAGCTACCCCCAGGGGCCGTCTGATGACAATGAGCAGTTCTTC
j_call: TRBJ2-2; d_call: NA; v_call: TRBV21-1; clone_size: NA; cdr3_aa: CASSKEDRGYTGELFF; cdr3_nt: TGTGCCAGCAGCAAAGAGGACAGGGGTTACACCGGGGAGCTGTTTTTT
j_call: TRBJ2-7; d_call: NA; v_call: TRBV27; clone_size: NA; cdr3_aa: CASSPSIGLSPYEQYF; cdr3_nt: TGTGCCAGCAGTCCTTCGATCGGGCTAAGTCCCTACGAGCAGTACTTC
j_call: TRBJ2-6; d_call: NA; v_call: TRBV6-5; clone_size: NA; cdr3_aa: CASSLESSGANVLTF; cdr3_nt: TGTGCCAGCAGCCTCGAGAGCTCTGGGGCCAACGTCCTGACTTTC